This TCR beta chain is from a study of immune characterization of retroperitoneal liposarcoma. This clonotype was detected a few times. TCRdb re-analysed the PCR reads in MiXCR, keeping a single row per CDR3 protein. The data show 8,000 to 11,000 distinct CDR3 sequences, about 27% seen once. The sequence came from a female donor with retroperitoneal liposarcoma. Source material: tumor tissue.

This CDR3 reads CASSDPTGPTEAFF. The CDR3 DNA reads as TGTGCCAGCAGCGACCCGACAGGGCCCACTGAAGCTTTCTTT. The chain joins TRBV7-2 to TRBJ1-1, with TRBD1 identical over 7 bases. The CDR3 runs 14 residues. The germline gives CDR1 SGHTA, CDR2 FQGNSA. The V segment lost 5 bases and the J segment 4 bases; nucleotides outside the gene matches: 7.